The present T cell receptor (delta chain) was sequenced within a study of γδ T cells in repeated Plasmodium falciparum infection. The V segment lost 3 bases and the J segment 1 base; nucleotides outside the gene matches: 14. CDR1 is GEAIGNYY, CDR2 EKD, per germline. CDR3 length equals 18 residues. TCRdb reanalyzed the multiplex PCR reads using CATT. The data hold more than 70,000 delta-chain clones, with 0.98% observed a single time. In the case of this clone: The TCRdb protein comes from a much larger clone and disagrees with this DNA's translation at residue 12, likely due to a read error; the protein given here is derived from the DNA.

Vgamma9/Vdelta2+ and Vdelta2-negative gammadelta T cells were flow-sorted from PBMC for bulk sequencing. The V call is TRDV2, the J call TRDJ1; 9 bases are shared with TRDD3. No J gene was available from TCRdb, and it was assigned here by a germline match of the DNA. This clonotype was sampled from a pool of human donors (malaria-infected and uninfected, not separated). What was sequenced was gamma-delta T cells from blood. DNA of the CDR3: TGTGCCTGTGACGCCCTGCCGCTTCTGGGGGATTTCACCGATAAACTCATCTTT. It encodes CACDALPLLGDFTDKLIF.